This T cell receptor beta chain is from a study of cytomegalovirus exposure and HLA in healthy donors. The CDR3 consists of 17 residues. V lost 5 bases and J lost 0, with 17 bases in between. The germline V gene encodes CDR1 MDHEN and CDR2 SYDVKM. The PCR ran on 60 Vbeta and 13 Jbeta primers. Clones were sequenced by immunoSEQ multiplex PCR, and TCRdb holds only the in-frame ones, with some missing. Among some 150,000 clones listed, roughly three quarters were seen once. As concerns this clone: What it binds is not known.

The study, taken as a whole, reports: As a later analysis showed, several of the most significant clusters appeared to be linked to common viral pathogens.

V gene TRBV28 combines with J gene TRBJ1-5, with D tentatively TRBD1 (6 bases). Sequenced material: PBMCs. This receptor was obtained from a woman aged 40-49 years in good health and CMV-seropositive. The chain's CDR3 is CASSPTPGQNSNQPQHF. DNA for the CDR3: TGTGCCAGCAGTCCAACTCCGGGACAAAATAGCAATCAGCCCCAGCATTTT.